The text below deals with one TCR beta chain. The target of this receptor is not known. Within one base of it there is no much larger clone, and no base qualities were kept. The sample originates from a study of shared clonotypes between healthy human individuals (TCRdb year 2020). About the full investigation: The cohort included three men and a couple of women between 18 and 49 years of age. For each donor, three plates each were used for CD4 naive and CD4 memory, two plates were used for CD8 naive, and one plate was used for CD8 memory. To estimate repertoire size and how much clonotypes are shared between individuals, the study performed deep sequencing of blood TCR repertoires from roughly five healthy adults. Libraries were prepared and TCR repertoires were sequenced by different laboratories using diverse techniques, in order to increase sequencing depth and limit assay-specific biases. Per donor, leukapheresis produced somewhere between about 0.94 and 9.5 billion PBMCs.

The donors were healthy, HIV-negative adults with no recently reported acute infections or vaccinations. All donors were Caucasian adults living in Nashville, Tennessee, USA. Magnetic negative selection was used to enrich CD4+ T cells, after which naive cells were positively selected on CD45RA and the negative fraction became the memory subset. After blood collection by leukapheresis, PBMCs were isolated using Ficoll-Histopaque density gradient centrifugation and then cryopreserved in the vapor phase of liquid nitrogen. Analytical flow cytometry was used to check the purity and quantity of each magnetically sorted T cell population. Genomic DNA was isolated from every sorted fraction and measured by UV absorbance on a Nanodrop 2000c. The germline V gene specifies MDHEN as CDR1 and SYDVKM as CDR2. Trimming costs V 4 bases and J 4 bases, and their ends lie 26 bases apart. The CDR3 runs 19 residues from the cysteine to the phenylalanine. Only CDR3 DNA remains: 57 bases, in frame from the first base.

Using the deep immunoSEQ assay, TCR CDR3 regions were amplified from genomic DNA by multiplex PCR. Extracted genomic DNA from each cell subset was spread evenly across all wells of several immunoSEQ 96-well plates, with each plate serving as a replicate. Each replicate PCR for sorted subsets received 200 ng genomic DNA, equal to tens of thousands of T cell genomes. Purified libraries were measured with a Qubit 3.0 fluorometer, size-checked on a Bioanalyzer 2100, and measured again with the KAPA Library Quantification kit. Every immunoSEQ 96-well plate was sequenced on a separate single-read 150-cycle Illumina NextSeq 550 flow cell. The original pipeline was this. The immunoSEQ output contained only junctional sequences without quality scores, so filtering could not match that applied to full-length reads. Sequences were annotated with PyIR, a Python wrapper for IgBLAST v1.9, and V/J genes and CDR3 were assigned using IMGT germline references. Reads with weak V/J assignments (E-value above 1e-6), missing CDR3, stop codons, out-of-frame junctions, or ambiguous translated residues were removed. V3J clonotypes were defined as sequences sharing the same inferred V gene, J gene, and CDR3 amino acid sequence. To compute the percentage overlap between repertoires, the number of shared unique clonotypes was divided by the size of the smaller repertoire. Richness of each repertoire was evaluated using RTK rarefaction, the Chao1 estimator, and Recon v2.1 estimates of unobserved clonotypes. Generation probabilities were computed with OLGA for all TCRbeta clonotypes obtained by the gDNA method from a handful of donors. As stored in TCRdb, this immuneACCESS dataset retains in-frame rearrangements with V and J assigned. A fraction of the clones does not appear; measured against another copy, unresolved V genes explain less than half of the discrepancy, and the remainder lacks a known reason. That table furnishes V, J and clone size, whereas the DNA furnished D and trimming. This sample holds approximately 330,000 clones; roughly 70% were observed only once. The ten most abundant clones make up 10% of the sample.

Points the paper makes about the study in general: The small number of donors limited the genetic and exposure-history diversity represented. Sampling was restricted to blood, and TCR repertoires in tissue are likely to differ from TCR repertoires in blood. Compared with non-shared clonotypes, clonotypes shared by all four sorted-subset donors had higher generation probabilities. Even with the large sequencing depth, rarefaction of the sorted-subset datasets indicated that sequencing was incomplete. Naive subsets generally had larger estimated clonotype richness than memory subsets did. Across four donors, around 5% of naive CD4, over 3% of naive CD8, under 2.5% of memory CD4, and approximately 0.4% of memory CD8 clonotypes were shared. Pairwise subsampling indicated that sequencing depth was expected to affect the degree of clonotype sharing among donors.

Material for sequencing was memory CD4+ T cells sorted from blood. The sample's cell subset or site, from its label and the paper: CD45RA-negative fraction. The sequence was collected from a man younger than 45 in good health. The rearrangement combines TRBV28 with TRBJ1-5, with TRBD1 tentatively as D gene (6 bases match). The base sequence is TGTGCCAGCAGTTCCTATAAAACCCTACAGGGCGCAATTAATCAGCCCCAGCATTTT. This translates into CASSSYKTLQGAINQPQHF.